This entry lists 30 T cell receptor beta chains sequenced from one sample in a study of early T cells in non-severe SARS-CoV-2 infection. One entry per CDR3 protein, called by TCRdb with MiXCR from the 5' RACE reads. The sample has tens of thousands of distinct CDR3 sequences; under 6.5% are singletons. Material: whole blood. The receptors come from an adult who was a healthcare worker with PCR-confirmed SARS-CoV-2 infection or an uninfected control (not recorded which).

This clonotype was seen repeatedly, ten times or more. V usage is TRBV10-3 and J usage is TRBJ1-5, with D uncertain. Germline CDR1 ENHRY, CDR2 SYGVKD. The CDR3 consists of 12 residues. Trimming took 11 bases from V and 7 from J, leaving 15 bases between them. This CDR3 reads CASGRERQPQHF. The DNA of the CDR3 is TGTGCCTCAGGAAGGGAACGACAGCCCCAGCATTTT.

For this clonotype: A much more abundant neighbour one base away suggests this may be a read error. V gene TRBV20-1 combines with J gene TRBJ2-5; unclear D gene. The CDR3 contains 12 residues. The V and J ends lost 6 bases and 2 bases respectively, with 10 bases between them. Germline V gives CDR1 DFQATT, CDR2 SNEGSKA (reference sequence). Here the CDR3 reads CSASTRQETQYF. The CDR3 coding sequence is TGCAGTGCCTCGACCCGTCAAGAGACCCAGTACTTC.

The CDR3 DNA reads as TGTGCCAGCAGCTCCTTTCGGACAGAAATGAACACTGAAGCTTTCTTT. This codes for CASSSFRTEMNTEAFF. V usage is TRBV7-9 and J usage is TRBJ1-1, with a weak D call TRBD1 (6 bases). Between the trimmed V and J ends, which lost 4 bases and 0 bases, there was a span of 15 bases. The CDR3 extends over 16 amino acids. From germline, CDR1 is SEHNR and CDR2 FQNEAQ (reference sequence).

This clonotype was seen a handful of times. The CDR3 DNA is TGTGCCAGCAGCGTAGGAGGCAGGATCTACAATGAGCAGTTCTTC. The encoded protein is CASSVGGRIYNEQFF. J is TRBJ2-1 and V is TRBV9; D is unresolved. CDR1 is SGDLS, CDR2 YYNGEE, per germline. V was cut by 0 bases and J by 3 bases, with 10 bases left in between. The CDR3 has 15 amino acids. The full variable domain, rest sourced from reference TRBV9 and TRBJ2-1, is DSGVTQTPKHLITATGQRVTLRCSPRSGDLSVYWYQQSLDQGLQFLIQYYNGEERAKGNILERFSAQQFPDLHSELNLSSLELGDSALYFCASSVGGRIYNEQFFGPGTRLTVL.

The genes are TRBV28 and TRBJ2-7; 7 bases are a match to TRBD1. V gave up 3 bases and J gave up 5 bases; unmatched junction bases: 7. Germline V gives CDR1 MDHEN, CDR2 SYDVKM. CDR3 size: 14 residues. DNA of the CDR3: TGTGCCAGCAGTTTGTCGACAGGGAACAACGAGCAGTACTTC. Protein product: CASSLSTGNNEQYF.

This clonotype was counted only a few times. The chain combines TRBV6-6 with TRBJ2-3; 12 nucleotides agree with TRBD2. CDR3 length equals 15 residues. The trim removed 6 bases at V and 1 base at J, leaving 2 bases unmatched. Germline loops: CDR1 MNHNY, CDR2 SVGAGI (reference sequence). The CDR3 sequence: CASSRLAGGTDTQYF. The CDR3 region has the DNA TGTGCCAGCAGCAGACTAGCGGGGGGCACAGATACGCAGTATTTT.

This clonotype was detected many times. The chain recombines TRBV7-2 with TRBJ2-4; TRBD1 or TRBD2 may be the D gene (6 bases each). The CDR3 covers 15 residues. V was cut by 5 bases and J by 4 bases, with 15 bases left in between. Germline V CDR1 and CDR2: SGHTA, FQGNSA. Written as DNA, the CDR3 is TGTGCCAGCAGCGGGGGGCGAGTTTCTAAAAACATTCAGTACTTC. It yields the protein CASSGGRVSKNIQYF.

This clonotype was seen many times. The V gene is TRBV10-1, the J gene TRBJ2-7, with D maybe TRBD2 (6 bases). The CDR3 consists of 14 residues. The V gene's germline CDR1 is WNHNN and CDR2 SYGVQD (reference sequence). V gave up 6 bases and J gave up 2 bases, with 14 bases separating them. This CDR3 reads CASSTGTSPYEQYF. CDR3 nucleotides: TGCGCCAGCAGCACCGGGACTTCACCCTACGAGCAGTACTTC.

This chain joins TRBV3-1 and TRBJ2-1; D is possibly TRBD2 (5 bases). The CDR3 sequence is 15 residues long. Trimming took 0 bases from V and 5 from J, leaving 11 bases between them. Germline values: CDR1 LGHDT, CDR2 YNNKEL (reference sequence). CDR3 residues: CASSQDTAVHNEQFF. CDR3 nucleotide sequence: TGTGCCAGCAGCCAAGATACAGCGGTGCACAATGAGCAGTTCTTC.

This clonotype was recorded at least ten times. This chain uses TRBV7-9 with TRBJ2-1; 11 bases agree with TRBD1. There are 15 residues in the CDR3. Germline-derived CDR1 and CDR2 are SEHNR and FQNEAQ (reference sequence). V shed 1 base and J 4 bases; nucleotides not matched to a gene: 0. CDR3: CASSLGDRGYNEQFF. CDR3 DNA sequence: TGTGCCAGCAGCTTAGGGGACAGGGGGTACAATGAGCAGTTCTTC. Combining the CDR3 with reference TRBV7-9 and TRBJ2-1 gives the whole variable domain DTGVSQNPRHKITKRGQNVTFRCDPISEHNRLYWYRQTLGQGPEFLTYFQNEAQLEKSRLLSDRFSAERPKGSFSTLEIQRTEQGDSAMYLCASSLGDRGYNEQFFGPGTRLTVL.

This clonotype was seen many times. The V call is TRBV5-6, the J call TRBJ2-5; the D gene is possibly TRBD2 (6 bases). Germline V gene data show CDR1 as SGHDT and CDR2 as YYEEEE. The CDR3 has 15 residues. Between the trimmed V and J ends, which lost 4 bases and 5 bases, there was a span of 18 bases. The CDR3 is CASSPFSGAGETQYF. CDR3 nucleotides: TGTGCCAGCAGCCCGTTTAGCGGCGCAGGCGAGACCCAGTACTTC.

The chain recombines TRBV6-1 with TRBJ2-5; 10 nucleotides match TRBD1. With V trimmed by 3 bases and J by 4 bases, 2 bases remained unmatched. The CDR3 consists of 14 residues. CDR1 and CDR2 (germline): MNHNS, SASEGT. CDR3 coding DNA: TGTGCCAGCAGTGATTGGACAGGGGGAGAGACCCAGTACTTC. This gives the protein CASSDWTGGETQYF.

Ten or more counts support this clonotype. This chain links TRBV7-2 with TRBJ1-5, with D tentatively TRBD1 (5 bases). This CDR3 is 16 amino acids long. Trimming cost V 2 bases and J 3 bases, with 14 bases left between them. The germline CDR1 and CDR2 sequences are SGHTA and FQGNSA. The CDR3 coding sequence is TGTGCCAGCAGCTTATTGTCAGGGTTTAACAATCAGCCCCAGCATTTT. Translated: CASSLLSGFNNQPQHF.

This clonotype was seen repeatedly, ten times or more. The chain combines TRBV29-1 with TRBJ2-5; 8 nucleotides agree with TRBD1. Losses at the gene ends were 7 bases for V and 5 bases for J; bases not matched to a gene: 9. CDR3 length: 13 amino acids. Germline V lookup: CDR1 SQVTM, CDR2 ANQGSEA. The CDR3 sequence: CSAQGAGLETQYF. For the CDR3, the DNA is TGCAGCGCCCAGGGGGCGGGACTGGAGACCCAGTACTTC.

This clonotype was seen many times. The chain couples TRBV7-9 to TRBJ2-1, with 13 bases aligning to TRBD2. Germline CDR1 and CDR2: SEHNR and FQNEAQ (reference sequence). The CDR3 is 12 residues long. With V trimmed by 5 bases and J by 16 bases, 5 bases remained unmatched. This CDR3 reads CASSPGLAGKFF. The CDR3 region has the DNA TGTGCCAGCAGCCCGGGACTAGCGGGGAAATTCTTC.

This clonotype showed up many times. The genes are TRBV20-1 and TRBJ2-3, with 8 nucleotides matching TRBD1. The CDR3 sequence is 13 residues long. Germline values: CDR1 DFQATT, CDR2 SNEGSKA (reference sequence). V dropped 6 bases and J dropped 2; count of bases not matched to a gene: 4. The CDR3 bases are TGCAGTGCCACGGACAGGGTCACAGATACGCAGTATTTT. Encoded protein: CSATDRVTDTQYF.

This clonotype was seen ten or more times. The chain employs TRBV27 and TRBJ2-7; TRBD2 is a possible D gene (6 bases). The CDR3 is 15 residues long. The V end was cut by 5 bases, the J end by 9 bases, with 23 bases between. Germline V gene sequence: CDR1 MNHEY, CDR2 SMNVEV (reference sequence). Here the CDR3 reads CASSIPGLRSRGQYF. The DNA for the CDR3 is TGTGCCAGCAGTATACCGGGACTCCGCTCTCGGGGGCAGTACTTC.

This clonotype was seen ten or more times. The genes are TRBV30 and TRBJ1-2; D remains ambiguous. This CDR3 region has 13 residues. Germline CDR1 and CDR2: GTSNPN and SVGIG (reference sequence). Trimming took 0 bases from V and 6 from J, leaving 11 bases between them. CDR3 nucleotide sequence: TGTGCCTGGAGTGTAGGAAGACGGGATGGCTACACCTTC. Encoded protein: CAWSVGRRDGYTF.

There are many counts of this clonotype. The chain is built from TRBV5-4 and TRBJ1-2; D may be TRBD1 (5 bases). The V end lost 7 bases, the J end lost 2 bases, and 12 bases lay between the germline ends. The germline CDR1 and CDR2 sequences are SGHNT and YYREEE (reference sequence). The CDR3 extends over 13 amino acids. CDR3 sequence reads: CASGPKGNYGYTF. DNA for the CDR3: TGTGCCAGCGGGCCTAAGGGGAACTATGGCTACACCTTC.

This clonotype was detected only a few times. The CDR3 DNA reads TGTGCCAGCAGTCTAAGTGTCCACGAGCAGTACTTC. Translation: CASSLSVHEQYF. The rearrangement joins TRBV12-3 or TRBV12-4 to TRBJ2-7; no reliable D call. Deletions cut 5 bases from V and 5 bases from J, with 10 bases between. The CDR3 loop spans 12 amino acids.

This chain uses TRBV12-3 or TRBV12-4 with TRBJ2-7; 7 nucleotides line up with TRBD2. The V and J ends lost 3 bases and 1 base, in that order; junction bases with no gene match: 6. CDR3 length: 15 residues. CDR3 DNA: TGTGCCAGCAGTTTCGGGGGGAGAGGGTCCTACGAGCAGTACTTC. This encodes CASSFGGRGSYEQYF.

This clonotype appeared many times. This rearrangement joins TRBV19 to TRBJ2-1, with D maybe TRBD1 (5 bases). Germline assignment: CDR1 LNHDA and CDR2 SQIVND (reference sequence). V was trimmed by 4 bases and J by 9 bases, leaving 19 bases between them. The length of the CDR3 is 15 residues. The CDR3 sequence: CASSTHGAPPGEQFF. The CDR3 DNA follows: TGTGCCAGTAGTACCCATGGGGCCCCCCCCGGTGAGCAGTTCTTC.

This clonotype showed up just a few times. J is TRBJ2-5 and V is TRBV28; 8 bases fit TRBD2. The CDR3 has 16 residues. CDR1 MDHEN and CDR2 SYDVKM come from the germline V gene. Trimming at V came to 2 bases and at J to 5 bases, leaving 10 bases not matched to a gene. The CDR3 DNA is TGTGCCAGCAGTTTAAGGGCCGGAGCGGGAGTGGAGACCCAGTACTTC. This translates into CASSLRAGAGVETQYF.

The sample holds many counts of this clonotype. The CDR3 nucleotides are TGTGCCAGCAGTTACGGCCCCGGGACTAGCGGGGGCCACTCCTACAATGAGCAGTTCTTC. It yields the protein CASSYGPGTSGGHSYNEQFF. This chain uses TRBV6-5 with TRBJ2-1; TRBD2 agrees at 14 bases. Trimming removed 2 bases from V and 0 bases from J; junction bases left unmatched: 9. There are 20 residues in the CDR3. Germline V gene sequence: CDR1 MNHEY, CDR2 SVGAGI.

This clonotype was found a few times. The V and J genes are TRBV4-2 and TRBJ2-7; D gene unclear. CDR1 and CDR2 from the germline V gene are LGHNA and YNFKEQ. The CDR3 contains 13 residues. Trimming pared 3 bases from V and 3 bases from J, leaving 9 bases between. DNA of the CDR3: TGTGCCAGCAGCCATACCGGACGCTACGAGCAGTACTTC. It encodes CASSHTGRYEQYF.

Worth noting for this clonotype: Sequence at one end of the junction differs from germline and may be a read error. The CDR3 sequence is CVSRSGGTGELFF. As DNA, the CDR3 is TGTGTCAGCAGGTCAGGGGGCACCGGGGAGCTGTTTTTT. This sequence joins TRBV11-2 and TRBJ2-2; TRBD1 aligns across 7 bases. This CDR3 comprises 13 residues. Germline values: CDR1 SGHAT, CDR2 FQNNGV.

This clonotype came up many times. The rearrangement joins TRBV19 to TRBJ1-6; a possible D gene is TRBD1 (5 bases). The germline V gene has CDR1 LNHDA and CDR2 SQIVND (reference sequence). There are 15 residues in the CDR3. V was clipped by 3 bases and J by 7 bases, with 13 bases between them. This CDR3 reads CASSMTVFLNSPLHF. CDR3 DNA sequence: TGTGCCAGTAGTATGACAGTCTTCTTGAATTCACCCCTCCACTTT.

This clonotype appeared a few times. V and J are TRBV10-3 and TRBJ1-1; a possible D gene is TRBD1 (5 bases). Trimming removed 4 bases from V and 2 bases from J, with 8 bases in between. From germline, CDR1 is ENHRY and CDR2 SYGVKD. CDR3 length: 13 residues. The CDR3 loop reads CAISVGGNTEAFF. The DNA for the CDR3 is TGTGCCATCAGTGTGGGGGGTAACACTGAAGCTTTCTTT.

The table lists this clonotype with many counts. V and J are TRBV19 and TRBJ2-1; 14 nucleotides align to TRBD2. The germline V gene has CDR1 LNHDA and CDR2 SQIVND (reference sequence). The CDR3 extends over 16 amino acids. J gave up 8 bases and V 3 bases, and 6 bases lay outside the gene matches. The CDR3 coding sequence is TGTGCCAGTAGTATCCCGGGACTAGCGGGGGCCCATGAGCAGTTCTTC. This translates into CASSIPGLAGAHEQFF.

This clonotype was seen repeatedly, ten times or more. This chain joins TRBV2 and TRBJ1-5, with no clear D. CDR3 length equals 12 residues. Trimming took 8 bases from V and 7 from J, leaving 12 bases between them. Germline CDR1 reads SNHLY; CDR2 reads FYNNEI. The DNA for the CDR3 is TGTGCCAGCGGTTTCCCAGACCAGCCCCAGCATTTT. This gives the protein CASGFPDQPQHF.